Shown below are 18 T cell receptor beta chains from a single sample sequenced in a study of CD8 T cells in Susac syndrome. Reverse transcription of roughly 0.5 to 1 ug RNA was carried out with random hexamers. In TCRdb, the immunoSEQ multiplex PCR reads were re-called with MiXCR into one record per CDR3 protein. The sample yields approximately 190,000 distinct CDR3 sequences, approximately 95% seen once. The sample was CD8+ T cells from PBMCs. The receptors were gathered from a human donor with Susac syndrome.

This clonotype appeared once. The chain combines TRBV29-1 with TRBJ2-7; D unresolved. Germline CDR1 is SQVTM and CDR2 is ANQGSEA. Trimming removed 1 base from V and 6 bases from J, with 7 bases in between. The CDR3 runs to 11 residues. The CDR3 protein is CSVEVSLEQYF. Here the CDR3 DNA reads TGCAGCGTTGAAGTCTCGCTCGAGCAGTACTTC.

The chain joins TRBV5-4 to TRBJ1-5; D remains unclear. Trimming stripped 5 bases from V and 3 bases from J, with 9 bases between. CDR3 length: 13 residues. Germline V gene data show CDR1 as SGHNT and CDR2 as YYREEE (reference sequence). The CDR3 is CASSEEFNQPQHF. The CDR3 nucleotides are TGTGCCAGCAGTGAGGAATTCAATCAGCCCCAGCATTTT.

The chain carries TRBV24-1 and TRBJ2-7, with unresolved D. Germline V gene sequence: CDR1 KGHDR, CDR2 SFDVKD. Between the trimmed V and J ends, which lost 8 bases and 3 bases, there was a span of 13 bases. This CDR3 has 13 amino acids. The CDR3 reads CATTRTAYYEQYF. CDR3 bases: TGTGCCACCACACGGACGGCATACTACGAGCAGTACTTC.

The V gene is TRBV21-1, the J gene TRBJ1-2; TRBD1, as called in the table, went unchecked against the DNA. TRBV21-1 is a pseudogene. CDR3 length: 17 residues. CDR3 sequence: CASTQELPGARNYGYTF. Written as DNA, the CDR3 is TGTGCCAGCACCCAAGAGCTCCCGGGGGCGAGGAACTATGGCTACACCTTC.

This clonotype was recorded only once. This chain uses TRBV2 with TRBJ1-2; the match to TRBD1 covers 8 bases. CDR3 length: 14 residues. Germline loops: CDR1 SNHLY, CDR2 FYNNEI. V shed 2 bases, J shed 6 bases, and the junction held 5 bases outside the gene matches. The CDR3 bases are TGTGCCAGCAGTGAACCGACAGGGGTTGATGGCTACACCTTC. Its protein product is CASSEPTGVDGYTF.

A single count supports this clonotype. The V and J genes are TRBV9 and TRBJ2-1; the match to TRBD1 covers 7 bases. V shed 4 bases and J 2 bases; nucleotides not matched to a gene: 6. Germline CDR1 SGDLS, CDR2 YYNGEE. The CDR3 runs to 15 residues. CDR3 in amino acids: CASSSRQGPYNEQFF. The CDR3 coding sequence is TGTGCCAGCAGCTCTCGACAGGGTCCCTACAATGAGCAGTTCTTC.

The chain links TRBV20-1 to TRBJ2-7, with TRBD1 matching 7 bases. This CDR3 is built from 15 residues. Germline CDR1 is DFQATT and CDR2 is SNEGSKA (reference sequence). Trimming at V came to 6 bases and at J to 0 bases, leaving 11 bases not matched to a gene. The CDR3: CSAEEQGIDSYEQYF. In DNA form, the CDR3 reads TGCAGTGCCGAGGAACAGGGGATTGACTCCTACGAGCAGTACTTC.

V usage is TRBV7-9 and J usage is TRBJ2-1; D is ambiguous. CDR3 length: 15 residues. Trimming took off 5 bases at V and 3 bases at J, with 14 bases between the two ends. The germline gives CDR1 SEHNR, CDR2 FQNEAQ (reference sequence). CDR3 bases: TGTGCCAGCAGCCCGCCCGTCCTGGGCTACAATGAGCAGTTCTTC. Translation: CASSPPVLGYNEQFF.

The chain carries TRBV9 and TRBJ1-1, with D possibly matching TRBD1 (5 bases). The CDR3 spans 12 residues. CDR1 and CDR2 (germline): SGDLS, YYNGEE. The ends were cut back, 7 bases at V and 3 bases at J, with 10 bases in the middle. CDR3 in DNA: TGTGCCAGCGGTTTGGGGGACACTGAAGCTTTCTTT. It encodes CASGLGDTEAFF.

The chain links TRBV15 to TRBJ2-7; 7 bases fit TRBD1. The CDR3 extends over 13 amino acids. Germline V gene sequence: CDR1 LNHNV, CDR2 YYDKDF (reference sequence). V shed 8 bases, J shed 5 bases, and the junction held 9 bases outside the gene matches. Here the CDR3 DNA reads TGTGCCACCCAGCAGGGGGAATGGAACGAGCAGTACTTC. Its translation is CATQQGEWNEQYF.

V usage is TRBV3-1 and J usage is TRBJ2-5, with 8 bases fitting TRBD2. The CDR3 length is 15 residues. V gave up 1 base and J gave up 1 base; unmatched junction bases: 2. In germline, CDR1 is LGHDT, CDR2 YNNKEL (reference sequence). The CDR3 DNA sequence: TGTGCCAGCAGCCAAGGGGGACTAGTCCAAGAGACCCAGTACTTC. It encodes CASSQGGLVQETQYF.

The chain links TRBV9 to TRBJ2-3; 11 nucleotides align to TRBD2. The trim removed 4 bases at V and 3 bases at J, leaving 7 bases unmatched. From germline, CDR1 is SGDLS and CDR2 YYNGEE. The CDR3 covers 16 residues. This chain's CDR3 is CASSPSGTSGTDTQYF. The DNA of the CDR3 is TGTGCCAGCAGCCCTAGTGGGACTAGCGGAACAGATACGCAGTATTTT.

This chain links TRBV21-1 with TRBJ1-2; no check of the table's D call, TRBD1, against the DNA was made. TRBV21-1 is recorded as a pseudogene. CDR3 length: 14 amino acids. The CDR3 DNA reads TGTGCCAGCAGCAACCCGAGGGGTTCCTATGGCTACACCTTC. Protein: CASSNPRGSYGYTF.

In DNA, the CDR3 is TGTGCCAGCAGCACAGGGGACCTCACTGAAGCTTTCTTT. Residues: CASSTGDLTEAFF. J is TRBJ1-1 and V is TRBV9, with 7 bases identical to TRBD1. V shed 4 bases, J shed 4 bases, and the junction held 4 bases outside the gene matches. Germline loops: CDR1 SGDLS, CDR2 YYNGEE. CDR3 length equals 13 residues.

CDR3 amino acids: CASSLGSGAADTQYF. The CDR3, as DNA: TGTGCCAGCAGCTTGGGGTCGGGGGCCGCAGATACGCAGTATTTT. The chain links TRBV5-4 to TRBJ2-3, with D perhaps TRBD1 or TRBD2 (6 bases each). Germline CDR1 and CDR2: SGHNT and YYREEE (reference sequence). V shed 0 bases and J shed 4 bases, with 12 bases lying between them. The CDR3 consists of 15 residues.

J is TRBJ2-7 and V is TRBV5-1, with 11 bases matching TRBD2. CDR1 SGHRS and CDR2 YFSETQ come from the germline V gene. The CDR3 has 15 residues. The ends lost 4 bases at V and 3 bases at J; junction bases unmatched: 6. The CDR3 DNA reads as TGCGCCAGCAGCCGTCTAGCGGGAGGAAACTACGAGCAGTACTTC. Its translation: CASSRLAGGNYEQYF.

The chain combines TRBV5-1 with TRBJ1-3; 7 bases match TRBD1. The V segment lost 9 bases and the J segment 2 bases; nucleotides outside the gene matches: 14. CDR3 size: 16 residues. The germline CDR1 and CDR2 sequences are SGHRS and YFSETQ. CDR3 coding DNA: TGCGCCAACCATCCTTACACAGGGGTCACTGGAAACACCATATATTTT. Its protein is CANHPYTGVTGNTIYF.

The chain is built from TRBV12-3 or TRBV12-4 and TRBJ2-1; 9 bases fit TRBD2. After removal of 5 bases from V and 8 bases from J, the junction contained 10 bases not matched to a gene. This CDR3 is 15 amino acids long. CDR3: CASSPGTSSIDEQFF. In DNA form, the CDR3 reads TGTGCCAGCAGTCCCGGGACTAGCTCAATCGATGAGCAGTTCTTC.